This T cell receptor beta chain was sequenced in a study of metastatic and nonmetastatic thyroid tumors. Study summary: The authors compared repertoires across blood and tumor or nodule tissue from malignant and benign thyroid patients.

The germline V gene encodes CDR1 SGHVS and CDR2 FNYEAQ. The CDR3 is 16 residues long. The V and J ends lost 5 bases and 7 bases, in that order; junction bases with no gene match: 7. Details on this clone: Its antigen is unknown.

In the original analysis: The study's classifier, a distant-metastasis tool for papillary thyroid cancer, was built using CDR3 differences across clinicopathological groups. Using MiXCR, TCRdb reanalyzed the PCR reads. What appears here as the V and J calls and clone size reflects TCRdb's work, not the paper's. The table has roughly 72,000 clones, roughly 18% seen once. General study results and limits: It was reported that TCR beta diversity was significantly higher in malignant thyroid tumors than benign nodules, in blood and tumor.

Thyroid surgery had not been preceded by any treatment in any patient. The J gene is TRBJ2-1, the V gene TRBV7-6, with 14 bases matching TRBD2. The specimen was blood. This receptor was identified in a female donor with papillary thyroid cancer or a benign thyroid nodule (not recorded which). Some clones in this sample may be carry-over from other donors' samples. The CDR3 is CASSGAGTSGSNEQFF. The CDR3 coding sequence is TGTGCCAGCAGCGGCGCCGGGACTAGCGGGAGTAATGAGCAGTTCTTC.